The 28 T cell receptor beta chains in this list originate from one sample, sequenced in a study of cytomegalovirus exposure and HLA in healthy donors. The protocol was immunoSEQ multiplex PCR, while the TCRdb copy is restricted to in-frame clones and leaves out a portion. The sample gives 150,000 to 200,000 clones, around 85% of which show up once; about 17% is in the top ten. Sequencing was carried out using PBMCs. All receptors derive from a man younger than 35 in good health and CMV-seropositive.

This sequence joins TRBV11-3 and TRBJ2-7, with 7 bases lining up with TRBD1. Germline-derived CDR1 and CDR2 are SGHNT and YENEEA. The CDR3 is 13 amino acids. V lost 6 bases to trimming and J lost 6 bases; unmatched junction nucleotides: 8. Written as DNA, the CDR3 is TGTGCCAGCAGTTCCCGACAGGGCGGCGAGCAGTACTTC. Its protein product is CASSSRQGGEQYF.

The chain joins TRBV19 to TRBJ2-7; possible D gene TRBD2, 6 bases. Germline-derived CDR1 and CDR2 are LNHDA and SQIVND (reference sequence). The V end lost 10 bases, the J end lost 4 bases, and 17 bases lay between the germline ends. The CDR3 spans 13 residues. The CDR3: CATSAGLRYEQYF. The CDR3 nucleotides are TGTGCCACCTCCGCGGGGTTGAGGTACGAGCAGTACTTC.

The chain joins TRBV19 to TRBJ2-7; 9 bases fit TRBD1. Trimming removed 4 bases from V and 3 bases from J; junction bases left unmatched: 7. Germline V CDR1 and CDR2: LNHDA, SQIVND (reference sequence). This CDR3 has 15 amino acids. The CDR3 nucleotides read TGTGCCAGTAGTAGACCCGGGACAGGGAGCTACGAGCAGTACTTC. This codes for CASSRPGTGSYEQYF.

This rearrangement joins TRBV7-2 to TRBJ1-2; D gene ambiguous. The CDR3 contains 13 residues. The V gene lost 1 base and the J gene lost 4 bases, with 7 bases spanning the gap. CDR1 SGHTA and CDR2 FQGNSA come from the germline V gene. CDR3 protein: CASSLDTSYGYTF. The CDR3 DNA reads TGTGCCAGCAGCTTAGATACAAGCTATGGCTACACCTTC.

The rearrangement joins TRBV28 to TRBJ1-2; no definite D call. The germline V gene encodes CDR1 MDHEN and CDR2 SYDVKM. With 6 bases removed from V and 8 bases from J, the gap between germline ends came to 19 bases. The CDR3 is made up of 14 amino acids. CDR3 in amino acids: CASSLPDARGGYTF. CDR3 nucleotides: TGTGCCAGCAGCCTTCCAGACGCCAGAGGAGGCTACACCTTC.

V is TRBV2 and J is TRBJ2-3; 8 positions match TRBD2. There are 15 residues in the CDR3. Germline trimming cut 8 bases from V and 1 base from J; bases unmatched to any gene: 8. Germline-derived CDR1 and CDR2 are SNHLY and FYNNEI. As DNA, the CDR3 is TGTGCCAGCGGGCCTGGACTAGCTGGCACAGATACGCAGTATTTT. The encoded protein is CASGPGLAGTDTQYF. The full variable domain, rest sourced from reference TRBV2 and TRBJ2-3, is EPEVTQTPSHQVTQMGQEVILRCVPISNHLYFYWYRQILGQKVEFLVSFYNNEISEKSEIFDDQFSVERPDGSNFTLKIRSTKLEDSAMYFCASGPGLAGTDTQYFGPGTRLTVL.

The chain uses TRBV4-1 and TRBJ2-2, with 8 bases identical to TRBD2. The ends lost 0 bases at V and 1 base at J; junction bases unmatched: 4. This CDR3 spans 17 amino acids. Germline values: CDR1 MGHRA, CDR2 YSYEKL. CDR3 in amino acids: CASSQDTLAGNTGELFF. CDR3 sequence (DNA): TGCGCCAGCAGCCAAGATACCCTAGCGGGGAACACCGGGGAGCTGTTTTTT.

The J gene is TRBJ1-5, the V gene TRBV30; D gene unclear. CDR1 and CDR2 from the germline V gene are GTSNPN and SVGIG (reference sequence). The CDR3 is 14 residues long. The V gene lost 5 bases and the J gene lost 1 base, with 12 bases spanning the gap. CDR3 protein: CAWSEGGSNQPQHF. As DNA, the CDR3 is TGTGCCTGGTCCGAGGGCGGGAGCAATCAGCCCCAGCATTTT.

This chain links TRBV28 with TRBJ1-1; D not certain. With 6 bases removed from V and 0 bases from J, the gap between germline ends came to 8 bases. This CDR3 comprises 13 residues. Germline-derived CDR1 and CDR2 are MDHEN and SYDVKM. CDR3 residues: CASSLSVNTEAFF. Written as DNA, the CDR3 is TGTGCCAGCAGCCTGTCGGTGAACACTGAAGCTTTCTTT.

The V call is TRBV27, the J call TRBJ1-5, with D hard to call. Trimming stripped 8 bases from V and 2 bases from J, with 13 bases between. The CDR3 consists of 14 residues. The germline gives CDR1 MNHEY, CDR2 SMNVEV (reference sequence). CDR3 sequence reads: CASSSGLGNQPQHF. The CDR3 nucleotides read TGTGCCAGCTCATCCGGGTTAGGCAATCAGCCCCAGCATTTT.

The CDR3 DNA sequence: TGTGCCAGCAGTTTATCCAAGGGGCTGAACGAGCAGTACTTC. It is translated as CASSLSKGLNEQYF. The chain carries TRBV27 and TRBJ2-7, with D possibly being TRBD1 (5 bases). The CDR3 is 14 amino acids. V lost 0 bases to trimming and J lost 5 bases, with 11 bases between them. Germline V gives CDR1 MNHEY, CDR2 SMNVEV (reference sequence).

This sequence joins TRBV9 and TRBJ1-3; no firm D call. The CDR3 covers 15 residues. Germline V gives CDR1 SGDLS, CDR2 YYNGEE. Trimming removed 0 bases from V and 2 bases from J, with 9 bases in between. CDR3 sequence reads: CASSVGGGTGNTIYF. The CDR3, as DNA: TGTGCCAGCAGCGTAGGGGGAGGGACTGGAAACACCATATATTTT.

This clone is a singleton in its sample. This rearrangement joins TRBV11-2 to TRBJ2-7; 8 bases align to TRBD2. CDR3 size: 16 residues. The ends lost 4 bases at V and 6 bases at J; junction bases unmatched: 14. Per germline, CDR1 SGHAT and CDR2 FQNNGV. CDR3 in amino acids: CASSSPRTGGRLEQYF. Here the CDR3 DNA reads TGTGCCAGCAGCTCGCCCCGGACGGGGGGGAGGCTCGAGCAGTACTTC.

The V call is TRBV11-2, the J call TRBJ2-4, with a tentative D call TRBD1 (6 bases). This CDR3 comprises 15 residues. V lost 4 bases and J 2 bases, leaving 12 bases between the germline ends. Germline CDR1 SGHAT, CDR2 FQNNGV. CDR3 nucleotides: TGTGCCAGCAGCTCTTCGACAGGCTCCAAAAACATTCAGTACTTC. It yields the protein CASSSSTGSKNIQYF.

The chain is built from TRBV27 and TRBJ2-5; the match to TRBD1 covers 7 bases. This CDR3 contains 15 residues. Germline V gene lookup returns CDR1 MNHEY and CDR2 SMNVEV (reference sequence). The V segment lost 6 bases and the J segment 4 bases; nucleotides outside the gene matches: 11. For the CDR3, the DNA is TGTGCCAGCAGCCCCCGACAGGGAGTAGGAGAGACCCAGTACTTC. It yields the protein CASSPRQGVGETQYF.

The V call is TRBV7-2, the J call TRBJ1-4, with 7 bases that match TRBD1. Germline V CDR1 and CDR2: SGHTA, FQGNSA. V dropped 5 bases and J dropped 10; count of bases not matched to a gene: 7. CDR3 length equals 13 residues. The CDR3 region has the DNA TGTGCCAGCAGCCGAACGCAGGGGGGAAAACTGTTTTTT. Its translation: CASSRTQGGKLFF.

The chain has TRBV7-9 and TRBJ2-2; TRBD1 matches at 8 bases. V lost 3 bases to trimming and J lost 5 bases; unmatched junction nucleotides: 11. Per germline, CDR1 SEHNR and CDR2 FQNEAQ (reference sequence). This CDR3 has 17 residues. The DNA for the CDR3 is TGTGCCAGCAGCTTTCCGCAGGGGGCTGGGTTTACCGGGGAGCTGTTTTTT. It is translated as CASSFPQGAGFTGELFF.

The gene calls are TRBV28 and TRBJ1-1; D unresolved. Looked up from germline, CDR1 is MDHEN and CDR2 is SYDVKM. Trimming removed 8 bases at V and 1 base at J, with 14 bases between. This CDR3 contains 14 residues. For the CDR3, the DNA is TGTGCCAGCGGCGGGGAAAAGAGGAACACTGAAGCTTTCTTT. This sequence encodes CASGGEKRNTEAFF.

CDR3 protein: CASTLGQMNTEAFF. The CDR3 nucleotides read TGTGCCAGCACCTTGGGACAGATGAACACTGAAGCTTTCTTT. The chain links TRBV13 to TRBJ1-1, with 7 bases that match TRBD1. This CDR3 has 14 residues. Germline trimming cut 7 bases from V and 0 bases from J; bases unmatched to any gene: 5. Looked up from germline, CDR1 is PRHDT and CDR2 is FYEKMQ (reference sequence).

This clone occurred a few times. The CDR3, as DNA: TGTGCCAGCAGTTTATCCGGGATGGCTTTCTTT. It specifies CASSLSGMAFF. V gene TRBV28 combines with J gene TRBJ1-1; no reliable D call. The CDR3 is 11 amino acids. Germline CDR1 reads MDHEN; CDR2 reads SYDVKM. V lost 1 base to trimming and J lost 11 bases, with 8 bases between them. The whole variable domain, remainder taken from reference TRBV28 and TRBJ1-1, is DVKVTQSSRYLVKRTGEKVFLECVQDMDHENMFWYRQDPGLGLRLIYFSYDVKMKEKGDIPEGYSVSREKKERFSLILESASTNQTSMYLCASSLSGMAFFGQGTRLTVV.

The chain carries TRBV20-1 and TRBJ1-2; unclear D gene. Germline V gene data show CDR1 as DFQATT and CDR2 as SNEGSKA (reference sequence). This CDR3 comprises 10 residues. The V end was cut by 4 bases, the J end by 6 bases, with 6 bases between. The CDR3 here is CSAKTNGYTF. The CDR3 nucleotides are TGCAGTGCTAAAACTAATGGCTACACCTTC.

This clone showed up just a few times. CDR3 region: CASSSGVNQPQHF. CDR3 DNA: TGTGCCAGTAGTTCAGGGGTCAATCAGCCCCAGCATTTT. This sequence joins TRBV19 and TRBJ1-5; TRBD1 might be the D (6 bases). The CDR3 totals 13 residues. Germline CDR1 reads LNHDA; CDR2 reads SQIVND (reference sequence). The V end lost 5 bases, the J end lost 3 bases, and 8 bases lay between the germline ends.

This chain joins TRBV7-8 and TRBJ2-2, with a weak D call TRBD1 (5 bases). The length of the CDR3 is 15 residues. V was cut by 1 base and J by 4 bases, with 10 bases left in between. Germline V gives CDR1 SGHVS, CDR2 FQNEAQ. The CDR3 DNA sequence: TGTGCCAGCAGCTTAGTGCAGGGCCTCACCGGGGAGCTGTTTTTT. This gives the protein CASSLVQGLTGELFF.

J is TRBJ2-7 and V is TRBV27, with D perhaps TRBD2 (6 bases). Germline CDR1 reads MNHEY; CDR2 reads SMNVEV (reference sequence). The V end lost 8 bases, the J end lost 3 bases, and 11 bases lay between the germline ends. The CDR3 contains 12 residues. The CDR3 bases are TGTGCCAGCGGGACTCCGGACTACGAGCAGTACTTC. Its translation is CASGTPDYEQYF.

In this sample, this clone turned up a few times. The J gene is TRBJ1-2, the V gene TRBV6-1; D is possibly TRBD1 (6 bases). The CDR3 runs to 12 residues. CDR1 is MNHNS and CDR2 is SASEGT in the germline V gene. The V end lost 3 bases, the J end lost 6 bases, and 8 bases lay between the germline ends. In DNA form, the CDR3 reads TGTGCCAGCAGTGAGGCAGGGGATGGCTACACCTTC. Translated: CASSEAGDGYTF.

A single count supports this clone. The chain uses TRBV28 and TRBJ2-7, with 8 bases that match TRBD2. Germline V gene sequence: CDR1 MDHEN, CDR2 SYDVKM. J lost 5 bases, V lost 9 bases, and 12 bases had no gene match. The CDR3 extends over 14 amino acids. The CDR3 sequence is CASRIAGFHDEQYF. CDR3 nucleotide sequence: TGTGCCAGTCGAATAGCGGGATTCCACGACGAGCAGTACTTC.

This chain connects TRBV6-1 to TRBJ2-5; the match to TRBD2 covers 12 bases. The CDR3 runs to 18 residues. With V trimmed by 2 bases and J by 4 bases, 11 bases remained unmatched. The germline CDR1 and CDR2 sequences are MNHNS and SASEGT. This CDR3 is CASSEFPSGGAGRETQYF. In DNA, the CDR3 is TGTGCCAGCAGTGAATTTCCTAGCGGGGGGGCCGGGAGAGAGACCCAGTACTTC.

The CDR3: CASSVVDQGGTDTQYF. CDR3 DNA sequence: TGTGCCAGCAGCGTAGTAGACCAGGGGGGCACAGATACGCAGTATTTT. The chain carries TRBV9 and TRBJ2-3, with 7 bases fitting TRBD1. CDR1 and CDR2 (germline): SGDLS, YYNGEE. The V and J ends lost 0 bases and 1 base, in that order; junction bases with no gene match: 5. CDR3 length equals 16 residues.